The entry below describes one TCR beta chain. The target antigen is unknown. Regarding time point: week 35, safety follow-up. Each dose delivered 300 ug of mutant IDH1 20-mer peptide subcutaneously with imiquimod. Eight vaccinations went to patients in weeks 1, 3, 5, 7, 11, 15, 19, 23. The data were taken from a study of a mutant IDH1 vaccine in newly diagnosed glioma. Study background: Scheduled at week 35, visit V12 preceded visit V13, held at week 47.

Germline V lookup: CDR1 LNHDA, CDR2 SQIVND (reference sequence). The CDR3 contains 16 residues. The V end was cut by 3 bases, the J end by 7 bases, with 19 bases between. Profiled with immunoSEQ multiplex PCR; TCRdb holds only in-frame clones, not every one. The profile shows tens of thousands of clones, about three quarters of them singletons. J is TRBJ1-5 and V is TRBV19; no firm D call. The clonotype originates from a man aged 45-65 years with glioma. The input for sequencing was PBMCs, taken from a glioma patient whose treatment included an IDH1 peptide vaccine. The CDR3 DNA follows: TGTGCCAGTAGTATCAAACGGAGGAACGGGCAACAGCCCCAGCATTTT. Residues: CASSIKRRNGQQPQHF. The full variable domain, completed using reference TRBV19 and TRBJ1-5, is DGGITQSPKYLFRKEGQNVTLSCEQNLNHDAMYWYRQDPGQGLRLIYYSQIVNDFQKGDIAEGYSVSREKKESFPLTVTSAQKNPTAFYLCASSIKRRNGQQPQHFGDGTRLSIL.